This T cell receptor beta chain was retrieved from a study of T cell changes during pregnancy in multiple sclerosis. Trimming removed 1 base at V and 6 bases at J, with 12 bases between. This CDR3 has 14 residues. CDR1 is SEHNR, CDR2 FQNEAQ, per germline (reference sequence). The data were produced by immunoSEQ multiplex PCR, yet TCRdb's version contains in-frame clones alone and is incomplete. Of about 62,000 clones in the sample, nearly 90% were seen once. The TCR was taken from a female donor with multiple sclerosis, enrolled in a pregnancy study. Here the sequenced sample was peripheral blood, taken in the first trimester of pregnancy. The chain carries TRBV7-9 and TRBJ1-2, with D unresolved. CDR3 loop: CASSLGGPGHGYTF. CDR3 DNA sequence: TGTGCCAGCAGCTTAGGTGGGCCCGGCCATGGCTACACCTTC.